This is a list of T cell receptor beta chains from one sample in a study of regulatory dendritic cells for organ transplantation. Some clones are missing from TCRdb's copy, which holds only in-frame ones; the method was immunoSEQ multiplex PCR. Of 30,000 to 40,000 clones detected, approximately 88% appear once; the ten largest clones hold 0.055% to 0.08%. The specimen was naive CD4+ T cells from blood. The source of these receptors is a human donor in good health. The CDR3 runs from the conserved cysteine through the conserved F or W. Each record gives: clone size, V gene, D gene, J gene, CDR3 protein, CDR3 DNA. The D gene is left open where the match is weak. Where a row states a size, it is once, few, many or the class of an expanded clone; other rows omit it.

>once|TRBV18|.|TRBJ2-2
CASSPGVQDTGELFF
TGTGCCAGCTCACCAGGGGTTCAGGACACCGGGGAGCTGTTTTTT
>.|TRBV7-2|.|TRBJ1-2
CASSLEVGRDHGYTF
TGTGCCAGCAGCTTAGAGGTTGGCAGGGACCATGGCTACACCTTC
>.|TRBV5-4|TRBD2|TRBJ2-1
CASSLASGGAFEQFF
TGTGCCAGCAGCTTGGCTAGCGGGGGGGCATTCGAGCAGTTCTTC
>.|TRBV29-1|.|TRBJ2-5
CSVEDGEGLPPETQYF
TGCAGCGTTGAAGACGGTGAAGGGTTACCCCCAGAGACCCAGTACTTC
>.|TRBV4-1|.|TRBJ1-5
CASSQDRGGNSNQPQHF
TGCGCCAGCAGCCAAGATCGGGGAGGGAATAGCAATCAGCCCCAGCATTTT
>.|TRBV28|TRBD1|TRBJ2-7
CASRRGQPKLFYEQYF
TGTGCCAGCAGACGGGGACAGCCCAAACTTTTCTACGAGCAGTACTTC
>.|TRBV29-1|TRBD1|TRBJ1-2
CSVATGVSYGYTF
TGCAGCGTTGCGACAGGGGTTAGCTATGGCTACACCTTC
>.|TRBV6-1|TRBD1|TRBJ2-7
CAGQGTSEQYF
TGTGCCGGACAGGGAACGAGCGAGCAGTACTTC
>.|TRBV6-5|TRBD2|TRBJ2-5
CASTPGTIWETQYF
TGTGCCAGCACCCCGGGGACTATCTGGGAGACCCAGTACTTC
>.|TRBV5-4|.|TRBJ1-2
CASRRDWGGDGYTF
TGTGCCAGCAGGAGAGACTGGGGTGGGGATGGCTACACCTTC
>once|TRBV7-6|TRBD1|TRBJ1-4
CASSSRGLDEKLFF
TGTGCCAGCAGCTCCAGGGGGCTCGATGAAAAACTGTTTTTT
>.|TRBV11-2|.|TRBJ2-5
CASSLVGPETQYF
TGTGCCAGCAGCTTAGTGGGACCAGAAACCCAGTACTTC
>.|TRBV25-1|TRBD2|TRBJ2-2
CASSVTAGGFAGELFF
TGTGCCAGCAGTGTAACAGCGGGAGGTTTCGCCGGGGAGCTGTTTTTT
>.|TRBV9|.|TRBJ1-4
CASSEAGRPVGEKLFF
TGTGCCAGCAGCGAGGCCGGCCGTCCCGTTGGGGAAAAACTGTTTTTT
>.|TRBV20-1|.|TRBJ2-4
CSPQAKNIQYF
TGCAGCCCTCAAGCCAAAAACATTCAGTACTTC
>once|TRBV10-3|.|TRBJ1-1
CATSLVLFEAFF
TGTGCCACATCTCTAGTACTATTTGAAGCTTTCTTT
>.|TRBV7-2|TRBD2|TRBJ2-1
CASSLTAGSYNEQFF
TGTGCCAGCAGCTTAACAGCGGGGTCCTACAATGAGCAGTTCTTC
>once|TRBV30|.|TRBJ2-7
CAWSGTEKSYEQYF
TGTGCCTGGAGTGGGACAGAGAAGTCCTACGAGCAGTACTTC
>.|TRBV6-6|.|TRBJ1-1
CASSNHRVEGTEAFF
TGTGCCAGCAGCAACCACAGGGTGGAAGGCACTGAAGCTTTCTTT
>.|TRBV5-4|TRBD1|TRBJ1-1
CASSLAQGATEAFF
TGTGCCAGCAGCTTGGCGCAGGGGGCAACTGAAGCTTTCTTT
>.|TRBV18|TRBD1|TRBJ1-2
CASSPTGTYGYTF
TGTGCCAGCTCCCCGACAGGGACATACGGCTACACCTTC
>.|TRBV6-6|.|TRBJ1-5
CASSQQDGSWPQHF
TGTGCCAGCAGTCAACAAGACGGTTCGTGGCCCCAGCATTTT
>.|TRBV4-2|.|TRBJ2-1
CASSWVPTQEQFF
TGTGCCAGCAGTTGGGTGCCTACCCAAGAGCAGTTCTTC
>.|TRBV6-5|.|TRBJ2-6
CASSYHQTPGANVLTF
TGTGCCAGCAGCTACCACCAGACCCCCGGGGCCAACGTCCTGACTTTC
>.|TRBV6-5|.|TRBJ1-4
CASSYTESGKLFF
TGTGCCAGCAGTTATACGGAGTCGGGAAAACTGTTTTTT
>.|TRBV6-5|.|TRBJ1-1
CASRTPGQPNTEAFF
TGTGCCAGCAGAACTCCGGGACAACCGAACACTGAAGCTTTCTTT
>.|TRBV11-3|TRBD1|TRBJ2-7
CASSAGTESSYEQYF
TGTGCCAGCAGCGCCGGGACAGAGAGCTCCTACGAGCAGTACTTC
>.|TRBV9|.|TRBJ2-2
CASSTAPGPHNTGELFF
TGTGCCAGCAGCACAGCGCCGGGACCACACAACACCGGGGAGCTGTTTTTT
>.|TRBV18|TRBD2|TRBJ2-5
CASSPGRLAEETQYF
TGTGCCAGCTCACCCGGGAGACTAGCTGAGGAGACCCAGTACTTC
>.|TRBV7-3|.|TRBJ2-7
CAKLRRLSYEQYF
TGTGCCAAACTCCGTAGGCTCTCCTACGAGCAGTACTTC
>few|TRBV2|.|TRBJ1-6
CASIRDDYNSPLHF
TGTGCCAGCATCCGAGACGACTATAATTCACCCCTCCACTTT
>.|TRBV12-5|.|TRBJ2-3
CASGEGGAVDTQYF
TGTGCTAGTGGTGAAGGGGGAGCGGTAGATACGCAGTATTTT
>.|TRBV11-2|.|TRBJ2-3
CASSLDRGGRSTDTQYF
TGTGCCAGCAGCTTAGATCGCGGGGGCAGATCCACAGATACGCAGTATTTT